This T cell receptor (beta chain) was sequenced during a study of T cells in Graves' hyperthyroidism and ophthalmopathy. Amplification of TCR beta CDR3 regions was performed using RNA transcripts as template. Carried out on the TCR CDR3, a first-round RT-PCR used the HTBI primer set. TCRdb re-called the multiplex PCR reads through MiXCR, storing one row per CDR3 protein. The data show 300,000 to 400,000 distinct CDR3 sequences, 15% to 20% seen once. About this clonotype: Its specificity is unknown. Since a much larger clone is just one base distant, this may be a read error.

The CDR3 covers 16 residues. Germline loops: CDR1 MDHEN, CDR2 SYDVKM. V lost 3 bases and J 2 bases, leaving 13 bases between the germline ends. Points from the study as a whole: Most clonotypes that expanded in the thyroid above 0.001 also showed up in blood. A 13 V-J signature model discriminated ophthalmopathy versus stable hyperthyroidism.

This sequence was found in a woman aged 50 to 65 with Graves' hyperthyroidism. The sample was blood. The chain links TRBV28 to TRBJ2-2, with D perhaps matching TRBD1 (6 bases). The CDR3 protein is CASSLPTGSNTGELFF. The CDR3 region has the DNA TGTGCCAGCAGTTTGCCCACAGGGAGTAACACCGGGGAGCTGTTTTTT.